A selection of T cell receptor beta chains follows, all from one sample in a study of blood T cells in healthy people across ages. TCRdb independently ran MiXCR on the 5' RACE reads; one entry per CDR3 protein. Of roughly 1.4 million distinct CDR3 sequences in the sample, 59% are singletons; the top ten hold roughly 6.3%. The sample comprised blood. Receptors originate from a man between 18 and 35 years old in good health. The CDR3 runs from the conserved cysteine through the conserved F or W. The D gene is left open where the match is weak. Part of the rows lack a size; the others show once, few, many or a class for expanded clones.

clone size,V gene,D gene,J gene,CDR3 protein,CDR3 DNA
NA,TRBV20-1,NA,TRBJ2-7,CSARDLGGYEQYF,TGCAGTGCTAGAGATCTTGGGGGCTACGAGCAGTACTTC
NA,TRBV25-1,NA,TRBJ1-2,CASSMALYGYTF,TGTGCCAGCAGTATGGCCCTCTATGGCTACACCTTC
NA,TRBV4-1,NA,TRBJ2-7,CASSQDVRAGSDEQYF,TGCGCCAGCAGCCAAGATGTGCGGGCGGGGTCCGACGAGCAGTACTTC
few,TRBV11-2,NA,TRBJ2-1,CASSLSMSWLTYNEQFF,TGTGCCAGCAGCTTATCCATGAGTTGGCTTACCTACAATGAGCAGTTCTTC
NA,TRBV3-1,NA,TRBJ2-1,CASSQEWRLSYNGQFF,TGTGCCAGCAGCCAAGAATGGCGGCTCTCCTACAATGGGCAGTTCTTC
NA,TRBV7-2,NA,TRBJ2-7,CASSPGQGPPYEQYF,TGTGCCAGCAGCCCCGGTCAGGGGCCCCCCTACGAGCAGTACTTC
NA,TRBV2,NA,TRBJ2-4,CASSEFSAGTDKNIQYF,TGTGCCAGCAGTGAATTCTCCGCCGGGACGGACAAAAACATTCAGTACTTC
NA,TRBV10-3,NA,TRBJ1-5,CAISETESNQPQHF,TGTGCCATCAGTGAGACAGAAAGCAATCAGCCCCAGCATTTT
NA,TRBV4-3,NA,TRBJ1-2,CASSQEGADYGYTF,TGCGCCAGTAGCCAAGAGGGAGCTGACTATGGCTACACCTTC
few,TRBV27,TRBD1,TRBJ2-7,CASRDRQYEQYF,TGTGCCAGCCGGGACAGACAGTACGAGCAGTACTTC
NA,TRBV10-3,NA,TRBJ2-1,CAISEAGMVLGPYNEQFF,TGTGCCATCAGTGAGGCGGGCATGGTACTTGGCCCCTACAATGAGCAGTTCTTC
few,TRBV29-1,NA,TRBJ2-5,CSVVDSEYQETQYF,TGCAGCGTTGTGGACAGCGAGTACCAAGAGACCCAGTACTTC
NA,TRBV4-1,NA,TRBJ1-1,CASSPPAENTEAFF,TGCGCCAGCAGCCCCCCGGCGGAGAACACTGAAGCTTTCTTT
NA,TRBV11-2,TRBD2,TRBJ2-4,CASSQLADGNIQYF,TGTGCCAGCAGCCAGCTAGCGGACGGAAACATTCAGTACTTC
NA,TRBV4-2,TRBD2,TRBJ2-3,CASSPTSGGGADTQYF,TGTGCCAGCAGCCCGACTAGCGGGGGCGGCGCAGATACGCAGTATTTT
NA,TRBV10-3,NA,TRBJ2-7,CAISELGQPSSYEQYF,TGTGCCATCAGTGAGTTAGGGCAGCCGAGCTCCTACGAGCAGTACTTC
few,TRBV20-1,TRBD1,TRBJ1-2,CSALDRALGYTF,TGCAGTGCTTTGGACAGGGCACTTGGCTACACCTTC